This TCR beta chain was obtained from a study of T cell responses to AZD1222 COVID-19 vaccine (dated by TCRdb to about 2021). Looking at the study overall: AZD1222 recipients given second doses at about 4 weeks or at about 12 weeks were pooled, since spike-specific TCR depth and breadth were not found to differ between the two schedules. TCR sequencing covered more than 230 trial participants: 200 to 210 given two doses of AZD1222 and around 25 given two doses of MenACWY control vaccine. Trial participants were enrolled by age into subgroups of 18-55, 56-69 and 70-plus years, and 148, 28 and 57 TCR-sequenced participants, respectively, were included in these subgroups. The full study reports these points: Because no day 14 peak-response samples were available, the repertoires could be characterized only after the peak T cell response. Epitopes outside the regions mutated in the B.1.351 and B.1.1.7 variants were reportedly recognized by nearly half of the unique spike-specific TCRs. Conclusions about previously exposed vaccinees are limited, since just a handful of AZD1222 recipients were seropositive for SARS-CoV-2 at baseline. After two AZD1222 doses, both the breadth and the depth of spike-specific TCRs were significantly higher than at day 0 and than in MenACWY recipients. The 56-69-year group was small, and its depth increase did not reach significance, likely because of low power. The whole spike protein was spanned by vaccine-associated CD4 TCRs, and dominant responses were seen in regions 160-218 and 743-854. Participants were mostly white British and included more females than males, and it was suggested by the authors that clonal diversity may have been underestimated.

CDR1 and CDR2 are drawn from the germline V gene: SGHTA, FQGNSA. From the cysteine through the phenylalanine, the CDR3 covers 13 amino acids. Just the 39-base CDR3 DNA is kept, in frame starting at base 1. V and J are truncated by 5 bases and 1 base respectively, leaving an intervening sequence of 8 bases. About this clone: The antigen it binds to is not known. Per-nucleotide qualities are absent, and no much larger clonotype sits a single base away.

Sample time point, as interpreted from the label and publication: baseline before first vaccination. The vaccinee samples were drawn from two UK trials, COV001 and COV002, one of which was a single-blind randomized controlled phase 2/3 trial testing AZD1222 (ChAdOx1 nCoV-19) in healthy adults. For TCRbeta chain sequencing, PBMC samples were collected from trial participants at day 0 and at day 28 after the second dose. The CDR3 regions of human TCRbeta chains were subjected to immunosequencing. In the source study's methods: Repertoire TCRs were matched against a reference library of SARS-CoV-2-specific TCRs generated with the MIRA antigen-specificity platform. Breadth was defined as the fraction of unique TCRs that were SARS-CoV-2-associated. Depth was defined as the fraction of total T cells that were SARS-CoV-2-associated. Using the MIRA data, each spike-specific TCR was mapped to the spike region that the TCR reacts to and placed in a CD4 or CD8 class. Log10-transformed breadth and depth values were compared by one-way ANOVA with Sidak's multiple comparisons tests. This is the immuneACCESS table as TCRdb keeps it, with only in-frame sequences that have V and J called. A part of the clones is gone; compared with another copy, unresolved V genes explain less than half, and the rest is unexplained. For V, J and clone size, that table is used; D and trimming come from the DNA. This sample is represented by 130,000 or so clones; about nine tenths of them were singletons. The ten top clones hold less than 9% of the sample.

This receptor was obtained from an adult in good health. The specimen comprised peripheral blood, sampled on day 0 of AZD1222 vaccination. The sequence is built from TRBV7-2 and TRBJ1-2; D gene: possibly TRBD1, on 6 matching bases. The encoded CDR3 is CASSLDSNYGYTF. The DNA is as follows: TGTGCCAGCAGCCTGGACAGTAACTATGGCTACACCTTC.